The clone carrying this T cell receptor (beta chain) came up once. The source of the sample is a study of T cells after somatic rescue of genetic block. Produced via immunoSEQ multiplex PCR; TCRdb's table is partial and in-frame only. The table has 60,000 to 75,000 clones, about 91% seen once. The sample consisted of peripheral blood mononuclear cells (PBMCs). The clonotype comes from a man aged 40-49 years.

In nucleotides, the CDR3 is TGTGCCTGGATTCCCCGGTTGAACACTGAAGCTTTCTTT. It specifies CAWIPRLNTEAFF. The chain carries TRBV30 and TRBJ1-1; D gene uncertain. Trimming cost V 4 bases and J 0 bases, with 9 bases left between them. Germline lookup yields CDR1 GTSNPN and CDR2 SVGIG (reference sequence). This CDR3 comprises 13 residues.